This TCR beta chain was sequenced during a study of T cells expressing NK-cell markers. The study's findings and limits: HCMV specificity of the expanded NKG2C+ T cell clones stayed unclear.

Synthesis of TCR beta cDNA relied on 5'RACE template switching carrying UMIs. TCRdb re-called the 5' RACE reads, yielding one record per CDR3 amino acid sequence without DNA. The sample's table shows about 180,000 distinct CDR3 sequences. CDR1 and CDR2 from the germline V gene are MGHRA and YSYEKL. This CDR3 has 15 amino acids. About this clonotype: The antigen is not known.

Sequencing was performed on blood T cells: a sorted CD56 or NKG2C T cell subset, CD4+ or CD8+ T cells, or bulk PBMC T cells (not recorded which). This TCR was sampled from a man aged 18-75 years in good health. The genes are TRBV4-1 and TRBJ1-4; TCRdb gives TRBD1 as the D gene, but with no DNA this cannot be confirmed. CDR3 protein: CASSQEGGPYEKLFF.